One sample yielded the 5 T cell receptor beta chains listed below, sequenced in a study of shared T cell receptors in the human thymus. The data were produced by immunoSEQ multiplex PCR, yet TCRdb's version contains in-frame clones alone and is incomplete. Among approximately 730,000 clones listed, 70% to 90% were seen once. These same data were also listed under a study on human thymus T cells.

Sequenced material: thymocytes. These receptors were taken from a girl under two years old with a congenital heart defect.

The V gene is TRBV4-1, the J gene TRBJ1-1; D ambiguous. Germline V lookup: CDR1 MGHRA, CDR2 YSYEKL. Trimming took off 1 base at V and 5 bases at J, with 11 bases between the two ends. The CDR3 has 14 residues. CDR3 nucleotides: TGCGCCAGCAGCCAAGCGAGGGTCAAAACTGAAGCTTTCTTT. Protein sequence: CASSQARVKTEAFF.

The CDR3: CASTRKPSCGEQYF. CDR3 in DNA: TGTGCCAGCACCCGAAAGCCCTCGTGTGGCGAGCAGTACTTC. The genes are TRBV6-1 and TRBJ2-7, with D unresolved. V lost 7 bases and J 6 bases, leaving 19 bases between the germline ends. The CDR3 spans 14 residues. Looked up from germline, CDR1 is MNHNS and CDR2 is SASEGT.

This chain uses TRBV5-4 with TRBJ1-1; D perhaps matches TRBD1 (6 bases). In germline, CDR1 is SGHNT, CDR2 YYREEE (reference sequence). The CDR3 extends over 18 amino acids. Trimming removed 1 base at V and 0 bases at J, with 19 bases between. The CDR3 DNA reads TGTGCCAGCAGCTTGAGGGCCCTTCCCAGGGGCATGAACACTGAAGCTTTCTTT. It codes for CASSLRALPRGMNTEAFF.

This chain connects TRBV7-2 to TRBJ1-6; tentative D call: TRBD1 (5 bases). Germline V gives CDR1 SGHTA, CDR2 FQGNSA. This CDR3 contains 15 residues. Deletions cut 1 base from V and 8 bases from J, with 12 bases between. In DNA form, the CDR3 reads TGTGCCAGCAGCTTAGTTGGGGGGGTCCATTCACCCCTCCACTTT. Amino acid sequence: CASSLVGGVHSPLHF.

This chain joins TRBV28 and TRBJ1-6, with no clear D. From germline, CDR1 is MDHEN and CDR2 SYDVKM. The CDR3 totals 16 residues. Trimming shortened V by 7 bases and J by 0 bases, and 13 bases separated the two germline ends. CDR3 loop: CASINPASSYNSPLHF. The DNA of the CDR3 is TGTGCCAGCATCAATCCTGCGAGCTCCTATAATTCACCCCTCCACTTT.